This T cell receptor beta chain was identified during a study of cytomegalovirus exposure and HLA in healthy donors. Regarding the study as a whole: In vitro checks showed that a few CMV-associated chains really do target CMV antigens. Some 150 TCR beta chains were listed as cytomegalovirus-associated.

Germline V gene sequence: CDR1 SGHTA, CDR2 FQGNSA. The CDR3 length is 15 residues. Trimming took off 5 bases at V and 2 bases at J, with 13 bases between the two ends. Of note for this clone: The antigen remains undetermined.

TCRdb keeps only in-frame clones here, not all; method: immunoSEQ multiplex PCR. The table includes 76,000 or so clones, approximately 95% detected once. Sequencing was done on a sample of PBMCs. This sequence originates from a woman under 30 in good health and CMV-seronegative. This chain uses TRBV7-2 with TRBJ1-5; D remains unclear. CDR3 bases: TGTGCCAGCAGCCAGCGGGAGGCCGGCAATCAGCCCCAGCATTTT. Encoded protein: CASSQREAGNQPQHF. Variable domain in full (rest from reference TRBV7-2 and TRBJ1-5): GAGVSQSPSNKVTEKGKDVELRCDPISGHTALYWYRQSLGQGLEFLIYFQGNSAPDKSGLPSDRFSAERTGGSVSTLTIQRTQQEDSAVYLCASSQREAGNQPQHFGDGTRLSIL.